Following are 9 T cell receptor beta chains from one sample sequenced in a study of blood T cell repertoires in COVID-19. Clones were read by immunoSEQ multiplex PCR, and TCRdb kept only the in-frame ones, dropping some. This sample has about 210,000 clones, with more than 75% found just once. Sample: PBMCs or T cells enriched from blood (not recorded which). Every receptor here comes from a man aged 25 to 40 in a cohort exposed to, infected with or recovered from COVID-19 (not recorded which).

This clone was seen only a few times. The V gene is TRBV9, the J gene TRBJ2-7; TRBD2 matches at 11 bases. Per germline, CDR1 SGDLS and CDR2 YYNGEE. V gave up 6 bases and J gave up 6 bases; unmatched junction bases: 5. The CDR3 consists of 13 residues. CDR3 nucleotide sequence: TGTGCCAGCACCCTAGGGACTAGCGGCGAGCAGTACTTC. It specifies CASTLGTSGEQYF.

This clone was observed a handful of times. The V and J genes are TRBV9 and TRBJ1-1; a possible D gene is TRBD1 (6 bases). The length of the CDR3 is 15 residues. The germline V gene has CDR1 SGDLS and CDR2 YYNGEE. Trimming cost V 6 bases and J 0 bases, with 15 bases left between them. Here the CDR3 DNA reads TGTGCCAGCACCACTCTACAGGGATTGAACACTGAAGCTTTCTTT. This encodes CASTTLQGLNTEAFF.

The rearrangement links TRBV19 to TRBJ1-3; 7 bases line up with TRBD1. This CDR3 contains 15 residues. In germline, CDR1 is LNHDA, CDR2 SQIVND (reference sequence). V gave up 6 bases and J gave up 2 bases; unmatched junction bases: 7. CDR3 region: CASSPGQFTGNTIYF. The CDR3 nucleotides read TGTGCCAGTAGCCCGGGACAGTTTACTGGAAACACCATATATTTT.

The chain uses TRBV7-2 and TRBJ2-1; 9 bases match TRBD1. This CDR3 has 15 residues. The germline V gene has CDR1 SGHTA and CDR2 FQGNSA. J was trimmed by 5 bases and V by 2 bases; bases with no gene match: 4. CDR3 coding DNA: TGTGCCAGCAGCTTAAGACGACAGGGGGACAATGAGCAGTTCTTC. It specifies CASSLRRQGDNEQFF.

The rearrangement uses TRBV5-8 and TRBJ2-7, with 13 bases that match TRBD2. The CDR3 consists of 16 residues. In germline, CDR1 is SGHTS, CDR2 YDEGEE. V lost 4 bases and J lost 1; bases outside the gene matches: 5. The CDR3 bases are TGTGCCAGCAGCCCGACTAGCGGGAGGTTTTCCTACGAGCAGTACTTC. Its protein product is CASSPTSGRFSYEQYF.

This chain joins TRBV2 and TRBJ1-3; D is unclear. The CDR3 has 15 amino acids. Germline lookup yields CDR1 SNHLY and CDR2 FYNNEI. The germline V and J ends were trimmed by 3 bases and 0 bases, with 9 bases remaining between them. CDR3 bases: TGTGCCAGCAGTGACCGGGTCAACTCTGGAAACACCATATATTTT. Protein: CASSDRVNSGNTIYF.

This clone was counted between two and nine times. The CDR3 nucleotides are TGCGCCAGCAGCCTATGGGGACAGGGCGGCAATGAGCAGTTCTTC. Translating gives CASSLWGQGGNEQFF. The chain combines TRBV4-1 with TRBJ2-1, with 9 positions matching TRBD1. The CDR3 runs to 15 residues. Looked up from germline, CDR1 is MGHRA and CDR2 is YSYEKL. The V and J ends lost 4 bases and 6 bases, in that order; junction bases with no gene match: 7.

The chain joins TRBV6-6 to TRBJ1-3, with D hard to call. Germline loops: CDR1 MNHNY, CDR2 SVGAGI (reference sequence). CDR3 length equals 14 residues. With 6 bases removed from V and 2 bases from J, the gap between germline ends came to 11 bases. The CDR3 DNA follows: TGTGCCAGCAGACGATCCGGGGCTGGAAACACCATATATTTT. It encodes CASRRSGAGNTIYF.

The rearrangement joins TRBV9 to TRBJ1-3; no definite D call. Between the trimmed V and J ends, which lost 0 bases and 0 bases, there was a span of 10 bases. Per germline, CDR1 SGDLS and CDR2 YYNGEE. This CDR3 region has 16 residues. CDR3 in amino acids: CASSVAGRGSGNTIYF. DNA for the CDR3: TGTGCCAGCAGCGTAGCGGGGAGAGGCTCTGGAAACACCATATATTTT.